This entry features one T cell receptor beta chain sequence. The antigen remains undetermined. These data originate in a study of identical twins. Regarding the study as a whole: For cord blood, abundant beta clonotypes had fewer insertions, unlike memory repertoires, which showed none. Among monozygotic twins, out-of-frame TCR alpha sharing exceeded what models predicted. Out-of-frame alpha sequences common to twins were enriched for low generation probability.

The donor group consisted entirely of healthy Caucasians. TCRdb independently ran MiXCR on the 5' RACE reads; one entry per CDR3 protein. The repertoire holds about 570,000 distinct CDR3 sequences, with around a tenth as singletons. Germline V CDR1 and CDR2: SEHNR, FQNEAQ (reference sequence). This CDR3 has 16 residues. V dropped 1 base and J dropped 7 bases, with 17 bases sitting between them. The sample was also linked to a second study, of yellow fever vaccine responses in identical twins.

Sequencing was done on a sample of PBMCs. The origin of this receptor is a young woman in good health. This chain connects TRBV7-9 to TRBJ2-1; D is possibly TRBD2 (6 bases). The CDR3: CASSLVSGANRNEQFF. CDR3 in DNA: TGTGCCAGCAGCTTAGTATCGGGAGCGAATAGGAATGAGCAGTTCTTC.